The 28 T cell receptor beta chains below come from one sample, sequenced in a study of early T cells in non-severe SARS-CoV-2 infection. A single record per CDR3 protein comes from TCRdb applying MiXCR to the 5' RACE reads. This sample has 45,000 to 65,000 distinct CDR3 sequences; more than 9% occur once, and the top ten carry 3.5% to 5%. Sequencing was done on a sample of whole blood. The receptors originated from an adult who was a healthcare worker with PCR-confirmed SARS-CoV-2 infection or an uninfected control (not recorded which).

This clonotype was seen at least ten times. The V call is TRBV19, the J call TRBJ2-2; 9 nucleotides agree with TRBD1. The CDR3 runs to 16 residues. Germline lookup yields CDR1 LNHDA and CDR2 SQIVND (reference sequence). V gave up 8 bases and J gave up 3 bases; unmatched junction bases: 10. DNA of the CDR3: TGTGCCAGTTCCGGACCGGGACAGGGTGACACCGGGGAGCTGTTTTTT. Its translation is CASSGPGQGDTGELFF. Full variable domain (missing parts from reference TRBV19 and TRBJ2-2): DGGITQSPKYLFRKEGQNVTLSCEQNLNHDAMYWYRQDPGQGLRLIYYSQIVNDFQKGDIAEGYSVSREKKESFPLTVTSAQKNPTAFYLCASSGPGQGDTGELFFGEGSRLTVL.

The V gene is TRBV12-3 or TRBV12-4, the J gene TRBJ2-2; D gene ambiguous. V shed 3 bases and J shed 2 bases, with 4 bases lying between them. The CDR3 is 13 residues long. The CDR3 spells CASSLYNTGELFF. CDR3 nucleotide sequence: TGTGCCAGCAGTTTGTATAACACCGGGGAGCTGTTTTTT.

This clonotype was recorded many times. V and J are TRBV4-2 and TRBJ1-5, with 7 positions matching TRBD1. From germline, CDR1 is LGHNA and CDR2 YNFKEQ. CDR3 length: 17 amino acids. The junction had 7 bases not matched to a gene; V was cut back by 0 bases and J by 2 bases. The CDR3 sequence is CASSQERETGGNQPQHF. In DNA, the CDR3 is TGTGCCAGCAGCCAAGAAAGGGAAACAGGGGGCAATCAGCCCCAGCATTTT.

This clonotype has at least ten counts. The genes are TRBV30 and TRBJ1-2; TRBD1 agrees at 7 bases. Looked up from germline, CDR1 is GTSNPN and CDR2 is SVGIG (reference sequence). The length of the CDR3 is 15 residues. V lost 0 bases, J lost 7 bases, and 11 bases stayed unmatched. The CDR3 DNA follows: TGTGCCTGGAGTGTCCCCTCGACAGGGAATCCTGGCTACACCTTC. It yields the protein CAWSVPSTGNPGYTF. The full variable domain, rest sourced from reference TRBV30 and TRBJ1-2, is SQTIHQWPATLVQPVGSPLSLECTVEGTSNPNLYWYRQAAGRGLQLLFYSVGIGQISSEVPQNLSASRPQDRQFILSSKKLLLSDSGFYLCAWSVPSTGNPGYTFGSGTRLTVV.

This clonotype showed up many times. The chain joins TRBV20-1 to TRBJ2-7, with 7 bases identical to TRBD1. Germline V lookup: CDR1 DFQATT, CDR2 SNEGSKA (reference sequence). V shed 5 bases, J shed 4 bases, and the junction held 8 bases outside the gene matches. The CDR3 has 13 residues. CDR3 sequence: CSAPRQGQYEQYF. The CDR3 DNA sequence: TGCAGTGCTCCCAGACAGGGTCAATACGAGCAGTACTTC.

This clonotype was found many times. The V and J genes are TRBV19 and TRBJ2-1, with D perhaps TRBD2 (5 bases). Germline-derived CDR1 and CDR2 are LNHDA and SQIVND (reference sequence). V lost 6 bases to trimming and J lost 3 bases, with 15 bases between them. The CDR3 length is 15 residues. This chain's CDR3 is CASSPAEPNYNEQFF. The CDR3 DNA reads as TGTGCCAGTAGCCCAGCGGAGCCGAACTACAATGAGCAGTTCTTC.

The chain is built from TRBV29-1 and TRBJ1-4, with D uncertain. V gave up 2 bases and J gave up 0 bases, with 10 bases separating them. Germline V gives CDR1 SQVTM, CDR2 ANQGSEA. The CDR3 runs 15 residues. The CDR3, as DNA: TGCAGCGTTGAAAAGGGATATGCAACTAATGAAAAACTGTTTTTT. Its translation is CSVEKGYATNEKLFF.

The rearrangement uses TRBV7-6 and TRBJ2-7; no definite D call. The V gene lost 2 bases and the J gene lost 7 bases, with 9 bases spanning the gap. In germline, CDR1 is SGHVS, CDR2 FNYEAQ. The CDR3 is 12 residues long. The CDR3 loop reads CASSLLSEEQYF. Here the CDR3 DNA reads TGTGCCAGCAGCTTACTTTCCGAGGAGCAGTACTTC.

This clonotype was recorded at least ten times. The V call is TRBV18, the J call TRBJ2-1, with D perhaps matching TRBD2 (5 bases). There are 16 residues in the CDR3. Trimming took 1 base from V and 6 from J, leaving 16 bases between them. The germline gives CDR1 KGHSH, CDR2 LQKENI. Here the CDR3 reads CASSPLGGSRANEQFF. As DNA, the CDR3 is TGTGCCAGCTCACCACTCGGTGGGAGTAGGGCCAATGAGCAGTTCTTC.

This clonotype was picked up many times. This rearrangement joins TRBV11-2 to TRBJ2-4, with D uncertain. V was pared by 5 bases and J by 0 bases, with 5 bases between. Germline loops: CDR1 SGHAT, CDR2 FQNNGV. The CDR3 totals 13 residues. The CDR3 reads CASSPTAKNIQYF. In DNA, the CDR3 is TGTGCCAGCAGCCCGACAGCCAAAAACATTCAGTACTTC.

This clonotype was counted at least ten times. This chain links TRBV7-2 with TRBJ1-4, with unresolved D. V lost 4 bases to trimming and J lost 8 bases, with 17 bases between them. Germline loops: CDR1 SGHTA, CDR2 FQGNSA. The CDR3 is 15 amino acids. The CDR3 here is CASSSKGGFREKLFF. The CDR3 nucleotides read TGTGCCAGCAGCTCCAAAGGAGGCTTTCGGGAAAAACTGTTTTTT.

This clonotype was counted many times. The genes are TRBV20-1 and TRBJ1-3; D not certain. The CDR3 runs 15 residues. V dropped 1 base and J dropped 0 bases, with 10 bases sitting between them. Germline CDR1 reads DFQATT; CDR2 reads SNEGSKA (reference sequence). CDR3 coding DNA: TGCAGTGCTAGAGGCTCCGCCGACTCTGGAAACACCATATATTTT. Its translation: CSARGSADSGNTIYF.

This clonotype has at least ten counts. V and J are TRBV4-3 and TRBJ2-7, with 8 bases lining up with TRBD2. This CDR3 spans 14 amino acids. Germline CDR1 reads LGHNA; CDR2 reads YSLEER. Trimming cost V 4 bases and J 0 bases; bases outside gene matches: 2. The CDR3 nucleotides read TGCGCCAGCAGCCCGAGCGGGAGCTCCTACGAGCAGTACTTC. Its translation: CASSPSGSSYEQYF.

Many counts were recorded for this clonotype. This chain connects TRBV6-5 to TRBJ2-6, with D unresolved. This CDR3 has 16 residues. V was clipped by 7 bases and J by 0 bases, with 13 bases between them. Per germline, CDR1 MNHEY and CDR2 SVGAGI. Here the CDR3 DNA reads TGTGCCAGCAAGTTCAGGAAGCTCTCTGGGGCCAACGTCCTGACTTTC. Translated: CASKFRKLSGANVLTF.

In this sample, this clonotype turned up once. The chain joins TRBV10-3 to TRBJ2-1, with 14 bases aligning to TRBD2. From germline, CDR1 is ENHRY and CDR2 SYGVKD. The CDR3 extends over 16 amino acids. The V gene end was trimmed by 4 bases and the J gene end by 6 bases; junction bases not matched to a gene: 5. Here the CDR3 reads CAISVEGTSGSNEQFF. The CDR3 DNA sequence: TGTGCCATCAGTGTTGAGGGGACTAGCGGGAGCAATGAGCAGTTCTTC.

This clonotype occurred many times. V usage is TRBV3-1 and J usage is TRBJ1-5; unclear D gene. Trimming left V 0 bases short and J 6 bases short, with 6 bases between. Germline V gene data show CDR1 as LGHDT and CDR2 as YNNKEL (reference sequence). The CDR3 is made up of 13 amino acids. CDR3 coding DNA: TGTGCCAGCAGCCAAGATTTATTTCAGCCCCAGCATTTT. The encoded protein is CASSQDLFQPQHF.

This clonotype was counted many times. The chain recombines TRBV5-4 with TRBJ2-3, with TRBD2 matching 13 bases. V shed 4 bases and J 2 bases; nucleotides not matched to a gene: 7. CDR1 and CDR2 from the germline V gene are SGHNT and YYREEE (reference sequence). The CDR3 loop spans 17 amino acids. CDR3 coding DNA: TGTGCCAGCAGCCCGACGGGACTAGCGGGAACCACAGATACGCAGTATTTT. Translated: CASSPTGLAGTTDTQYF.

At least ten counts were recorded for this clonotype. The rearrangement links TRBV7-2 to TRBJ1-1; D is possibly TRBD1 (5 bases). The CDR3 has 14 residues. CDR1 and CDR2 from the germline V gene are SGHTA and FQGNSA. Trimming removed 1 base from V and 6 bases from J, with 12 bases in between. The chain's CDR3 is CASSLGAGGAEAFF. The CDR3 region has the DNA TGTGCCAGCAGCTTAGGAGCCGGGGGAGCTGAAGCTTTCTTT.

The V call is TRBV9, the J call TRBJ2-7; D possibly corresponds to TRBD1 (6 bases). V lost 2 bases, J lost 6 bases, and 15 bases lay in between. The CDR3 length is 14 residues. Germline CDR1 and CDR2: SGDLS and YYNGEE. CDR3 in DNA: TGTGCCAGCAGCGTCGGCAGGGGAGCTTCCGAGCAGTACTTC. Translating it yields CASSVGRGASEQYF.

The chain joins TRBV20-1 to TRBJ2-3; D is unclear. The germline CDR1 and CDR2 sequences are DFQATT and SNEGSKA (reference sequence). CDR3 size: 14 residues. V was shortened by 0 bases and J by 3 bases, with 10 bases between the two germline ends. The CDR3 protein is CSARDFFSTDTQYF. The DNA of the CDR3 is TGCAGTGCTAGAGATTTCTTTTCTACAGATACGCAGTATTTT.

This clonotype is termed medium-sized (0.01 to 0.1%). The chain couples TRBV20-1 to TRBJ1-5, with TRBD1 matching over 8 bases. Per germline, CDR1 DFQATT and CDR2 SNEGSKA (reference sequence). The CDR3 runs 17 residues. The ends lost 0 bases at V and 2 bases at J; junction bases unmatched: 9. In DNA, the CDR3 is TGCAGTGCTAGAGATGACAGGACAGGGTCAGGCAATCAGCCCCAGCATTTT. Its protein product is CSARDDRTGSGNQPQHF.

This clonotype appeared a few times. The chain has TRBV9 and TRBJ1-1, with TRBD1 matching over 9 bases. CDR3 length: 14 amino acids. V gave up 3 bases and J gave up 1 base; unmatched junction bases: 1. Germline V CDR1 and CDR2: SGDLS, YYNGEE. The CDR3 DNA follows: TGTGCCAGCAGCGGGGGACAGGGGAACACTGAAGCTTTCTTT. Translating it yields CASSGGQGNTEAFF.

This clonotype has at least ten counts. The chain joins TRBV6-1 to TRBJ2-1; TRBD2 agrees at 12 bases. The CDR3 is 14 residues long. CDR1 is MNHNS, CDR2 SASEGT, per germline. Trimming at V came to 7 bases and at J to 6 bases, leaving 4 bases not matched to a gene. In nucleotides, the CDR3 is TGTGCCAGCAAACCTAGCGGGAGGGCCAATGAGCAGTTCTTC. Encoded protein: CASKPSGRANEQFF.

This clonotype was seen at least ten times. This rearrangement joins TRBV27 to TRBJ2-7; 10 bases map to TRBD1. In germline, CDR1 is MNHEY, CDR2 SMNVEV (reference sequence). After removal of 2 bases from V and 1 base from J, the junction contained 8 bases not matched to a gene. This CDR3 is built from 17 residues. The CDR3 DNA reads as TGTGCCAGCAGTTTACAGCGGGACAGGGGAAATTCCTACGAGCAGTACTTC. Protein sequence: CASSLQRDRGNSYEQYF.

This clonotype showed up many times. The J gene is TRBJ2-3, the V gene TRBV5-1; tentative D call: TRBD2 (6 bases). Trimming took off 4 bases at V and 6 bases at J, with 12 bases between the two ends. Germline assignment: CDR1 SGHRS and CDR2 YFSETQ. The CDR3 spans 13 residues. CDR3 residues: CASSRGTGDTQYF. The CDR3 nucleotides read TGCGCCAGCAGCCGCGGGACGGGTGATACGCAGTATTTT. Variable domain in full (rest from reference TRBV5-1 and TRBJ2-3): KAGVTQTPRYLIKTRGQQVTLSCSPISGHRSVSWYQQTPGQGLQFLFEYFSETQRNKGNFPGRFSGRQFSNSRSEMNVSTLELGDSALYLCASSRGTGDTQYFGPGTRLTVL.

This clonotype was recorded a few times. The V call is TRBV7-9, the J call TRBJ2-3; TRBD2 is a possible D gene (6 bases). The CDR3 sequence is 13 residues long. CDR1 is SEHNR and CDR2 is FQNEAQ in the germline V gene (reference sequence). V dropped 1 base and J dropped 4 bases, with 6 bases sitting between them. The DNA of the CDR3 is TGTGCCAGCAGCTTAGGGGGGGCAGATACGCAGTATTTT. It is translated as CASSLGGADTQYF.

In its sample, this clonotype was seen many times. The chain joins TRBV20-1 to TRBJ2-7, with 7 bases fitting TRBD1. This CDR3 contains 16 residues. The V and J ends lost 1 base and 3 bases, in that order; junction bases with no gene match: 12. Germline values: CDR1 DFQATT, CDR2 SNEGSKA (reference sequence). CDR3 sequence: CSARVVRTGGLYEQYF. The CDR3 DNA reads as TGCAGTGCTAGAGTGGTTCGGACAGGTGGTCTCTACGAGCAGTACTTC.

This clonotype was counted at least ten times. The J gene is TRBJ2-1, the V gene TRBV7-3; D may be TRBD1 (5 bases). The CDR3 sequence is 13 residues long. V was pared by 0 bases and J by 7 bases, with 7 bases between. The germline V gene has CDR1 SGHTA and CDR2 FQGTGA. CDR3 nucleotide sequence: TGTGCCAGCAGCTTAACGGGGCCTAATGAGCAGTTCTTC. Translating it yields CASSLTGPNEQFF.